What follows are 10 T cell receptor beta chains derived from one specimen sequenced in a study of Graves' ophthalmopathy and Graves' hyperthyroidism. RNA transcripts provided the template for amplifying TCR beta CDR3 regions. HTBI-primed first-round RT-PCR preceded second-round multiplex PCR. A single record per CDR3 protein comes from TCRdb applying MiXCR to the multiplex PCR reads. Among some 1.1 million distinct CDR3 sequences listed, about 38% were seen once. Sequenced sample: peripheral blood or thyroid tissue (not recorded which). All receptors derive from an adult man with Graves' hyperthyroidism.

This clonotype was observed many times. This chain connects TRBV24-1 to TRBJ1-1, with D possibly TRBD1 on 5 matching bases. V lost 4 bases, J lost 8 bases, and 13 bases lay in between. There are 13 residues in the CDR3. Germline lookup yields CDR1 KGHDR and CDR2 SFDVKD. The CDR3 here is CATSDPGTVEAFF. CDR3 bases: TGTGCCACCAGTGACCCTGGGACCGTAGAAGCTTTCTTT.

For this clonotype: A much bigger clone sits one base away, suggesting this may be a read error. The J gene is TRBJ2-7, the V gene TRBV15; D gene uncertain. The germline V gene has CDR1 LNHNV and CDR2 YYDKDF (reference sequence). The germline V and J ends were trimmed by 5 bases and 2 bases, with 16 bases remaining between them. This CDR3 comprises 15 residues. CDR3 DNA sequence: TGTGCCACCAGCGGAGTGGGCGACTCCCCCTACGAGCAGTACTTC. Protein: CATSGVGDSPYEQYF.

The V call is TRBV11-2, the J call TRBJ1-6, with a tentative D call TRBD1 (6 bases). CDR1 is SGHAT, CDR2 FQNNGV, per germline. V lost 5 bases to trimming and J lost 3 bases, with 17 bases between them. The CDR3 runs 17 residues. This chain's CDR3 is CASSPNSQGGYNSPLHF. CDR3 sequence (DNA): TGTGCCAGCAGCCCAAACTCACAGGGAGGCTATAATTCACCCCTCCACTTT. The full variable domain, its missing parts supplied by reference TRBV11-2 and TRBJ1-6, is EAGVAQSPRYKIIEKRQSVAFWCNPISGHATLYWYQQILGQGPKLLIQFQNNGVVDDSQLPKDRFSAERLKGVDSTLKIQPAKLEDSAVYLCASSPNSQGGYNSPLHFGNGTRLTVT.

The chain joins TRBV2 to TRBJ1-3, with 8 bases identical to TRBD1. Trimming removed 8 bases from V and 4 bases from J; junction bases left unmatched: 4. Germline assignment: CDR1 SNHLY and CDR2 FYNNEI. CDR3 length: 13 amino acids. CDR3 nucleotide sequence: TGTGCCAGCCAACAGGGGGAAGGAAACACCATATATTTT. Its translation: CASQQGEGNTIYF.

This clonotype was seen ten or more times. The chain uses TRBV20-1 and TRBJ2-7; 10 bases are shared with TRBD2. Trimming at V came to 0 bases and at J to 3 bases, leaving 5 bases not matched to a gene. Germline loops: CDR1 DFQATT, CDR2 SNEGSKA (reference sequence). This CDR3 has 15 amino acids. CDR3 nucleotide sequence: TGCAGTGCTAGAGATCAGCTAGCGGGAGTCTACGAGCAGTACTTC. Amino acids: CSARDQLAGVYEQYF.

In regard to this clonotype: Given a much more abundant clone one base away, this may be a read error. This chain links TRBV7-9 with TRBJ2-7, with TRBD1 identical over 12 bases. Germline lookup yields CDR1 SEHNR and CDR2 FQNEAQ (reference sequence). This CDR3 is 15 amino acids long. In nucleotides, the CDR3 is TGTGCCGGCAGCTTAGATGGGACAGGGGGCGGGGAGCAGTACTTC. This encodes CAGSLDGTGGGEQYF.

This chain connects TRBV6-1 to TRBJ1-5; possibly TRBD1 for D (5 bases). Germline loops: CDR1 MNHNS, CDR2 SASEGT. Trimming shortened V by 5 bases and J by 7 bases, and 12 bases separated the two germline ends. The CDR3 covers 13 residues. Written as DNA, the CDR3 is TGTGCCAGCAGTATCCAGGGAGCCCAGCCCCAGCATTTT. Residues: CASSIQGAQPQHF.

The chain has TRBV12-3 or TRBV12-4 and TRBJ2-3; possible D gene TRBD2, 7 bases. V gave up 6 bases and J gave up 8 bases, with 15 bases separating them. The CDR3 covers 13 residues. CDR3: CASREGGQRTQYF. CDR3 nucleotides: TGTGCCAGCAGGGAGGGGGGGCAACGTACGCAGTATTTT.

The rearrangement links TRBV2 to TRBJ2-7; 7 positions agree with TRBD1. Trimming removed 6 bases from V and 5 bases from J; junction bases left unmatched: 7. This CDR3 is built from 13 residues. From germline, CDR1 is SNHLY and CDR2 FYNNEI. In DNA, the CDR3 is TGTGCCAGCAGGGTTACAGGGGTAGACGAGCAGTACTTC. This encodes CASRVTGVDEQYF.

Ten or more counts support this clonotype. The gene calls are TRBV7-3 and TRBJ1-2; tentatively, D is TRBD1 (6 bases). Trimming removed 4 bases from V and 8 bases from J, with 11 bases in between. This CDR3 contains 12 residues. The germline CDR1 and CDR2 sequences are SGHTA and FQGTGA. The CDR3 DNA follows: TGTGCCAGCAGCTCTGAGGGGGTAGGCTACACCTTC. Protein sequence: CASSSEGVGYTF.